Following are 21 T cell receptor beta chains from one sample sequenced in a study of blood T cell repertoires in COVID-19. Clones were read by immunoSEQ multiplex PCR, and TCRdb kept only the in-frame ones, dropping some. The repertoire includes 35,000 to 45,000 clones, approximately 92% of them detected once, and 4.5% to 7% sits in the top ten. Sequencing used peripheral blood. The receptors originated from a woman over 75 with acute or convalescent COVID-19.

The CDR3 sequence is CAIGGQGVYNEQFF. The CDR3 DNA reads TGTGCCATAGGAGGACAGGGGGTCTACAATGAGCAGTTCTTC. V and J are TRBV10-3 and TRBJ2-1; 10 nucleotides agree with TRBD1. Germline CDR1 and CDR2: ENHRY and SYGVKD. V was clipped by 9 bases and J by 3 bases; unmatched bases: 5. The CDR3 is 14 amino acids.

V and J are TRBV18 and TRBJ1-2, with TRBD1 identical over 7 bases. Germline V lookup: CDR1 KGHSH, CDR2 LQKENI. The V and J ends lost 3 bases and 8 bases, in that order; junction bases with no gene match: 6. There are 13 residues in the CDR3. This CDR3 is CASSPKTGEGYTF. In nucleotides, the CDR3 is TGTGCCAGCTCACCTAAAACAGGGGAAGGCTACACCTTC.

For the CDR3, the DNA is TGTGCCAGCAGCTTATACAGGGGAGTCAACTATGGCTACACCTTC. Protein sequence: CASSLYRGVNYGYTF. The chain recombines TRBV7-9 with TRBJ1-2; 7 bases agree with TRBD1. The V and J ends lost 2 bases and 2 bases, in that order; junction bases with no gene match: 5. Germline-derived CDR1 and CDR2 are SEHNR and FQNEAQ (reference sequence). This CDR3 contains 15 residues.

This chain uses TRBV6-5 with TRBJ1-3; 7 bases map to TRBD1. The CDR3 runs to 15 residues. Unmatched junction bases numbered 5, after V lost 6 bases and J lost 0 bases. Germline-derived CDR1 and CDR2 are MNHEY and SVGAGI. CDR3: CASRTQGNSGNTIYF. In nucleotides, the CDR3 is TGTGCCAGCAGGACACAGGGGAACTCTGGAAACACCATATATTTT.

This clone showed up just a few times. The rearrangement links TRBV6-6 to TRBJ1-1; TRBD1 matches at 8 bases. The junction had 7 bases not matched to a gene; V was cut back by 4 bases and J by 6 bases. The CDR3 is 14 amino acids. CDR1 and CDR2 from the germline V gene are MNHNY and SVGAGI (reference sequence). The CDR3 here is CASSSNRGGSEAFF. The CDR3 nucleotides read TGTGCCAGCAGTTCCAACAGGGGGGGATCTGAAGCTTTCTTT.

This chain uses TRBV3-1 (or the pseudogene TRBV3-2) with TRBJ2-1, with 13 bases identical to TRBD2. In germline, CDR1 is LGHDT, CDR2 YNNKEL (reference sequence). The length of the CDR3 is 16 residues. Trimming at V came to 0 bases and at J to 10 bases, leaving 6 bases not matched to a gene. CDR3 sequence (DNA): TGTGCCAGCAGCCAAGATCGTACTAGCGGGGGGGACGAGCAGTTCTTC. Its translation is CASSQDRTSGGDEQFF.

The chain has TRBV5-8 and TRBJ2-7, with D possibly being TRBD1 (6 bases). Per germline, CDR1 SGHTS and CDR2 YDEGEE. The CDR3 runs to 17 residues. Trimming stripped 3 bases from V and 0 bases from J, with 19 bases between. CDR3 nucleotide sequence: TGTGCCAGCAGCTCCCTACCGGGACAAACCACCTCCTACGAGCAGTACTTC. It codes for CASSSLPGQTTSYEQYF.

The chain carries TRBV13 and TRBJ2-3, with 9 positions matching TRBD1. Germline V CDR1 and CDR2: PRHDT, FYEKMQ (reference sequence). J gave up 3 bases and V 6 bases, and 1 base lay outside the gene matches. This CDR3 is 13 amino acids long. CDR3 DNA sequence: TGTGCCAGCAGGGACAGGGGTACAGATACGCAGTATTTT. It is translated as CASRDRGTDTQYF.

This CDR3 reads CASSFTGADGYTF. CDR3 bases: TGCGCCAGCAGCTTTACAGGGGCGGATGGCTACACCTTC. This rearrangement joins TRBV5-1 to TRBJ1-2, with 7 bases lining up with TRBD1. Germline lookup yields CDR1 SGHRS and CDR2 YFSETQ. V shed 2 bases and J 6 bases; nucleotides not matched to a gene: 4. The CDR3 has 13 residues.

The J gene is TRBJ2-1, the V gene TRBV9; maybe TRBD1 (6 bases). Germline CDR1 and CDR2: SGDLS and YYNGEE. This CDR3 has 14 residues. V dropped 1 base and J dropped 5 bases, with 10 bases sitting between them. The CDR3 sequence is CASSVRGQNNEQFF. CDR3 coding DNA: TGTGCCAGCAGCGTACGAGGACAGAACAATGAGCAGTTCTTC.

This sequence joins TRBV5-5 and TRBJ2-5; 7 bases map to TRBD1. There are 15 residues in the CDR3. Unmatched junction bases numbered 10, after V lost 5 bases and J lost 3 bases. Germline V gene data show CDR1 as SGHKS and CDR2 as YYEKEE (reference sequence). CDR3 coding DNA: TGTGCCAGCAGTTTCACAGGGGATCAAGAAGAGACCCAGTACTTC. Its protein product is CASSFTGDQEETQYF. Looking up the rest from reference TRBV5-5 and TRBJ2-5 gives the full variable domain: DAGVTQSPTHLIKTRGQQVTLRCSPISGHKSVSWYQQVLGQGPQFIFQYYEKEERGRGNFPDRFSARQFPNYSSELNVNALLLGDSALYLCASSFTGDQEETQYFGPGTRLLVL.

This clone was seen once. The V call is TRBV6-1, the J call TRBJ2-7, with 7 bases fitting TRBD2. CDR3 length equals 17 residues. Unmatched junction bases numbered 15, after V lost 4 bases and J lost 3 bases. The germline gives CDR1 MNHNS, CDR2 SASEGT. The CDR3 is CASSVSLWGGTGYEQYF. Here the CDR3 DNA reads TGTGCCAGCAGTGTTTCCCTCTGGGGAGGGACCGGCTACGAGCAGTACTTC.

The chain links TRBV6-5 to TRBJ1-4; 9 positions match TRBD1. J gave up 7 bases and V 6 bases, and 9 bases lay outside the gene matches. Per the germline V gene, CDR1 is MNHEY and CDR2 is SVGAGI. The CDR3 runs 15 residues. The CDR3 bases are TGTGCCAGCAGGAGGCCGGACAGGGGCGGTGAAAAACTGTTTTTT. Its protein is CASRRPDRGGEKLFF.

The chain uses TRBV5-1 and TRBJ2-5; 12 bases match TRBD2. Germline V CDR1 and CDR2: SGHRS, YFSETQ. The CDR3 extends over 16 amino acids. J lost 5 bases, V lost 4 bases, and 9 bases had no gene match. The DNA for the CDR3 is TGCGCCAGCAGCGAACTAGCGGGGGGACTGGGGGAGACCCAGTACTTC. It translates to CASSELAGGLGETQYF. Combining the CDR3 with reference TRBV5-1 and TRBJ2-5 gives the whole variable domain KAGVTQTPRYLIKTRGQQVTLSCSPISGHRSVSWYQQTPGQGLQFLFEYFSETQRNKGNFPGRFSGRQFSNSRSEMNVSTLELGDSALYLCASSELAGGLGETQYFGPGTRLLVL.

The chain carries TRBV30 and TRBJ1-1, with D perhaps matching TRBD1 (6 bases). Trimming took 4 bases from V and 3 from J, leaving 21 bases between them. The germline CDR1 and CDR2 sequences are GTSNPN and SVGIG (reference sequence). This CDR3 comprises 16 residues. CDR3 nucleotide sequence: TGTGCCTGGATAGGCGGGGGCGGGATGTTGTACACTGAAGCTTTCTTT. This encodes CAWIGGGGMLYTEAFF.

V and J are TRBV7-9 and TRBJ1-1; 7 bases are shared with TRBD1. Trimming removed 5 bases from V and 5 bases from J; junction bases left unmatched: 8. The CDR3 has 14 amino acids. The V gene's germline CDR1 is SEHNR and CDR2 FQNEAQ (reference sequence). The CDR3 region has the DNA TGTGCCAGCAGCCGACAGGGAATTTGGACTGAAGCTTTCTTT. Translating it yields CASSRQGIWTEAFF. The variable domain in full, completed from reference TRBV7-9 and TRBJ1-1, reads DTGVSQNPRHKITKRGQNVTFRCDPISEHNRLYWYRQTLGQGPEFLTYFQNEAQLEKSRLLSDRFSAERPKGSFSTLEIQRTEQGDSAMYLCASSRQGIWTEAFFGQGTRLTVV.

The chain recombines TRBV27 with TRBJ2-7; 10 bases line up with TRBD1. The V gene end was trimmed by 4 bases and the J gene end by 5 bases; junction bases not matched to a gene: 5. This CDR3 has 14 residues. Looked up from germline, CDR1 is MNHEY and CDR2 is SMNVEV (reference sequence). The CDR3 is CASSSDRGPDEQYF. The CDR3 coding sequence is TGTGCCAGCAGTTCTGACAGGGGGCCTGACGAGCAGTACTTC.

The chain recombines TRBV2 with TRBJ2-3; perhaps TRBD1 as D (5 bases). The germline V and J ends were trimmed by 6 bases and 1 base, with 20 bases remaining between them. CDR1 is SNHLY, CDR2 FYNNEI, per germline. The length of the CDR3 is 17 residues. For the CDR3, the DNA is TGTGCCAGCAGGGATACTTTGACAGTGACCGGCACAGATACGCAGTATTTT. This gives the protein CASRDTLTVTGTDTQYF.

V gene TRBV25-1 combines with J gene TRBJ1-4; TRBD1 is a possible D gene (6 bases). The CDR3 runs to 18 residues. The V and J ends lost 8 bases and 0 bases respectively, with 22 bases between them. CDR1 MGHDK and CDR2 SYGVNS come from the germline V gene. The DNA for the CDR3 is TGTGCCAGCGACCAAGTGGGGGGGCGGTTAGCAACTAATGAAAAACTGTTTTTT. This sequence encodes CASDQVGGRLATNEKLFF.

This chain links TRBV10-2 with TRBJ2-2; no reliable D call. The CDR3 loop spans 16 amino acids. Trimming removed 1 base from V and 1 base from J, with 10 bases in between. The germline V gene encodes CDR1 WSHSY and CDR2 SAAADI. The CDR3: CASSELWRQNTGELFF. The DNA of the CDR3 is TGCGCCAGCAGTGAGTTGTGGCGGCAGAACACCGGGGAGCTGTTTTTT.

The rearrangement joins TRBV30 to TRBJ2-5, with 9 positions matching TRBD1. This CDR3 region has 13 residues. The V and J ends lost 6 bases and 3 bases, in that order; junction bases with no gene match: 5. Germline lookup yields CDR1 GTSNPN and CDR2 SVGIG (reference sequence). The DNA of the CDR3 is TGTGCCTGCCGACAGGGGGGAAAAGAGACCCAGTACTTC. Translation gives CACRQGGKETQYF.